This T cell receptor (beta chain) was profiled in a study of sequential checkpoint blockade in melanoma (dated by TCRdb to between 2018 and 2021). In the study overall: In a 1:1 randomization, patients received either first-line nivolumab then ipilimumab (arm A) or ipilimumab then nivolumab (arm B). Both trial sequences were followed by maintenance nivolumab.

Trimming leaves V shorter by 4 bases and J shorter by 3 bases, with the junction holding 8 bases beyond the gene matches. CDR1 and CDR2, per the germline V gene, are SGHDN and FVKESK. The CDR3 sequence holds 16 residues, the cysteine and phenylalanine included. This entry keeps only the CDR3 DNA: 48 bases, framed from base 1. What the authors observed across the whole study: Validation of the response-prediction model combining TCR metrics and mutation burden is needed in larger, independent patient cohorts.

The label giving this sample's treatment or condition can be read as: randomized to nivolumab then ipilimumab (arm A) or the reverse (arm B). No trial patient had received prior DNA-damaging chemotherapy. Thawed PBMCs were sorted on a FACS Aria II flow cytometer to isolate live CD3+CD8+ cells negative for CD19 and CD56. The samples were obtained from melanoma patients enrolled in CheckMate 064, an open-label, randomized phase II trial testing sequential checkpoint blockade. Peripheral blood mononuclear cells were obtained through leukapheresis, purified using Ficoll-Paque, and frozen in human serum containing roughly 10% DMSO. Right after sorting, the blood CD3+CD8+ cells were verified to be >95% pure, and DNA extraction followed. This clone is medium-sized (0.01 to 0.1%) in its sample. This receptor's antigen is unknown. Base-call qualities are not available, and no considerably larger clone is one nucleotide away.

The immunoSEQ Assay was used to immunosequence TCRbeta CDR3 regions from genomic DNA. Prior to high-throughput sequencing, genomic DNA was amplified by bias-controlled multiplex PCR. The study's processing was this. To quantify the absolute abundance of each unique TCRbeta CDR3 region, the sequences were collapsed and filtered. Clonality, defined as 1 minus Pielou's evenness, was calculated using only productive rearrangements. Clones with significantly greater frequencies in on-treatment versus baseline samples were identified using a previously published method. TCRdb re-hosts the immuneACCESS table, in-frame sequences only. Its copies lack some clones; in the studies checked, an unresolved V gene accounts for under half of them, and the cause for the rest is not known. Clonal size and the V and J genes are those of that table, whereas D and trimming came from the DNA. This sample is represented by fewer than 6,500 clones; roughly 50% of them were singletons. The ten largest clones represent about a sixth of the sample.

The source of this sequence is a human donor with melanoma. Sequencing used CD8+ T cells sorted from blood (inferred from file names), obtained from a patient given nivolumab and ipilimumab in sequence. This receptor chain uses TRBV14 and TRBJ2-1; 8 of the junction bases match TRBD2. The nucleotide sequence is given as TGTGCCAGCAGCCCAATGCTAGCGGGCAGCTACAATGAGCAGTTCTTC. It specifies CASSPMLAGSYNEQFF.